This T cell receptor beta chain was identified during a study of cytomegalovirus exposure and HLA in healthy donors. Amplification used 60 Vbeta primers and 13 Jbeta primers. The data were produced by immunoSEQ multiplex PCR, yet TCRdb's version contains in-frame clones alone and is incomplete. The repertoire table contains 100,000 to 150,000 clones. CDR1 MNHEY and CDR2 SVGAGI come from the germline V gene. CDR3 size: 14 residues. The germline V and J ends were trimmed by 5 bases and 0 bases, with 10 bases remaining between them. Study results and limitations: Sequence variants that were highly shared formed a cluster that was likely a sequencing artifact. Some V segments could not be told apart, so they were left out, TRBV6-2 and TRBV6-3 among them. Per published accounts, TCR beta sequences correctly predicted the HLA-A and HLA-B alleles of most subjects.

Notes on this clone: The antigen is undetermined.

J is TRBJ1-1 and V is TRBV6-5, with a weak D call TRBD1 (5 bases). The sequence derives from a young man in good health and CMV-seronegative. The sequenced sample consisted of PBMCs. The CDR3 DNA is TGTGCCAGCAGTAACAGGTATTTGAACACTGAAGCTTTCTTT. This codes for CASSNRYLNTEAFF.